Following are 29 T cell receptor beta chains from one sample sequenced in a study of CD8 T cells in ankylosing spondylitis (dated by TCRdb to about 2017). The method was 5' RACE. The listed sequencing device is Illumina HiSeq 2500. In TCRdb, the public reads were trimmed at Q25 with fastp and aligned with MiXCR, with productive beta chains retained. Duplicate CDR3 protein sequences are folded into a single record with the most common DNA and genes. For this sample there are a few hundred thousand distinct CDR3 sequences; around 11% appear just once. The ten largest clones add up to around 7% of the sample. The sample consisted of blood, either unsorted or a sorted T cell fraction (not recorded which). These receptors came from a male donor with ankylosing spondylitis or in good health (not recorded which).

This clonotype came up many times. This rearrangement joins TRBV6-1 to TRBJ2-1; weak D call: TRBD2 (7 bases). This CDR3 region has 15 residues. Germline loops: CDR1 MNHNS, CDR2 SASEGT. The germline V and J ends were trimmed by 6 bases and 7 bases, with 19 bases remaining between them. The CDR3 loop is CASSHPIGGGNEQFF. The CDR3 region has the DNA TGTGCCAGCAGCCACCCCATAGGGGGGGGGAATGAGCAGTTCTTC.

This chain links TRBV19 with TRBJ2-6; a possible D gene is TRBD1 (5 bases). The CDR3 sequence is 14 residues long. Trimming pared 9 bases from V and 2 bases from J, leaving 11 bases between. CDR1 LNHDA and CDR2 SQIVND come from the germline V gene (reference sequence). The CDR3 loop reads CASRPGTGANVLTF. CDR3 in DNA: TGTGCCAGCAGACCAGGGACTGGGGCCAACGTCCTGACTTTC. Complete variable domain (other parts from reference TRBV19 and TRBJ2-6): DGGITQSPKYLFRKEGQNVTLSCEQNLNHDAMYWYRQDPGQGLRLIYYSQIVNDFQKGDIAEGYSVSREKKESFPLTVTSAQKNPTAFYLCASRPGTGANVLTFGAGSRLTVL.

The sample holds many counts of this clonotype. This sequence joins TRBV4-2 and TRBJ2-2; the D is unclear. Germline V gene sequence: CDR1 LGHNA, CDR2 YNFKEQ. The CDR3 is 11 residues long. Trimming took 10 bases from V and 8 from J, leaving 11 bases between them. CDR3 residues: CATNLGGELFF. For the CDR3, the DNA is TGTGCCACCAATCTCGGGGGGGAGCTGTTTTTT.

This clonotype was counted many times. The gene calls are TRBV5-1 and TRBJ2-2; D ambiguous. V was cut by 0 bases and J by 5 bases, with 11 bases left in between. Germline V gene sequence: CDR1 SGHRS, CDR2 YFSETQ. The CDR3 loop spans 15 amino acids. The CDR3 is CASSLDDVVTGELFF. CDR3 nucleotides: TGCGCCAGCAGCTTGGATGACGTTGTGACCGGGGAGCTGTTTTTT.

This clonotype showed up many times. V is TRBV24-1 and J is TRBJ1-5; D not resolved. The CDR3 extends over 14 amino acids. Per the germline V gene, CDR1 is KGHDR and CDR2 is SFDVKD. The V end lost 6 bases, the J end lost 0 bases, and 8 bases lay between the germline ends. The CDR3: CATSTRDSNQPQHF. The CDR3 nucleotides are TGTGCCACCAGTACAAGAGATAGCAATCAGCCCCAGCATTTT.

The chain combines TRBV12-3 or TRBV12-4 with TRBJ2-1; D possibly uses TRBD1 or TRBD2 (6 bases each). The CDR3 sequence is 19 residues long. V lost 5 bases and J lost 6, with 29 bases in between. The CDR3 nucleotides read TGTGCCAGCAGTCCTACCTTTGGGGGCGGGATGGGGTCCGTCAATGAGCAGTTCTTC. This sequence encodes CASSPTFGGGMGSVNEQFF.

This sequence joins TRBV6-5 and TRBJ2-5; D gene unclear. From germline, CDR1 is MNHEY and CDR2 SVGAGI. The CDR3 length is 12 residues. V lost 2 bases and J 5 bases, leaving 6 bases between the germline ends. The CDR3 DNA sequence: TGTGCCAGCAGTTACGGCGGCGAGACCCAGTACTTC. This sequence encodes CASSYGGETQYF.

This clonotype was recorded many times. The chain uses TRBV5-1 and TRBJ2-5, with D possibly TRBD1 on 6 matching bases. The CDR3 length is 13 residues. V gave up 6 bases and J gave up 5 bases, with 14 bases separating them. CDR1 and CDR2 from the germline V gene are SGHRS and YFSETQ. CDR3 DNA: TGCGCCAGCACCAGGGGAGCGTTGGAGACCCAGTACTTC. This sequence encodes CASTRGALETQYF.

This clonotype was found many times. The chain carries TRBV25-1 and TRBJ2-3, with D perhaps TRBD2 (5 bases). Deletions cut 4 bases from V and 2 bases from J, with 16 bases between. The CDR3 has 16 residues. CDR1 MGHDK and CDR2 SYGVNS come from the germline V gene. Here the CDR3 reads CASSAGRSSYTDTQYF. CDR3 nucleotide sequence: TGTGCCAGCAGTGCGGGAAGAAGCAGTTACACAGATACGCAGTATTTT.

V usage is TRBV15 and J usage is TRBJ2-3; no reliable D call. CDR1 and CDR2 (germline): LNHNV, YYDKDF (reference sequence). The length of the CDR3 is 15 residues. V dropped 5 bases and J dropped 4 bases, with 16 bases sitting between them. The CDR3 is CATSFTPSFSDTQYF. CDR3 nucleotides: TGTGCCACCAGCTTTACGCCTTCTTTCTCAGATACGCAGTATTTT.

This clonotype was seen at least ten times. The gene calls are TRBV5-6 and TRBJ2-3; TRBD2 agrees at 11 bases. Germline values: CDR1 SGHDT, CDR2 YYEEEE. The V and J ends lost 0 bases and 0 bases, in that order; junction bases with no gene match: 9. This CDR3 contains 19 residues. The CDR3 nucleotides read TGTGCCAGCAGCTTGGGAATAGCGGGGGGGCCGGCGAGCACAGATACGCAGTATTTT. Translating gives CASSLGIAGGPASTDTQYF.

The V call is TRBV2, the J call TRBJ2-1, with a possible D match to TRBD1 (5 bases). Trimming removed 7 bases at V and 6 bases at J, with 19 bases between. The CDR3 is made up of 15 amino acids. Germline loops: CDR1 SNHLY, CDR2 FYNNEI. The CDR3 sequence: CASNLDISVGNEQFF. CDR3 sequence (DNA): TGTGCCAGCAACCTGGACATATCGGTGGGCAATGAGCAGTTCTTC.

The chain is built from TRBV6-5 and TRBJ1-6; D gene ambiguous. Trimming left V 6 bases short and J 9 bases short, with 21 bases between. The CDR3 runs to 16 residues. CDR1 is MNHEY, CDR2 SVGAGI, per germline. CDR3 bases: TGTGCCAGCAGCTACCTACTGTGGAGGGAAGGTTCACCCCTCCACTTT. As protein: CASSYLLWREGSPLHF.

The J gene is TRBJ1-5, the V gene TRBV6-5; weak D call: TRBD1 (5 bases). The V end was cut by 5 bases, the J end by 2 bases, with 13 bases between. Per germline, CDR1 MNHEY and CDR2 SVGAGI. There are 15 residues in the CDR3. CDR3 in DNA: TGTGCCAGCAGTAACCAGGGAGGGGGCAATCAGCCCCAGCATTTT. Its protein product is CASSNQGGGNQPQHF.

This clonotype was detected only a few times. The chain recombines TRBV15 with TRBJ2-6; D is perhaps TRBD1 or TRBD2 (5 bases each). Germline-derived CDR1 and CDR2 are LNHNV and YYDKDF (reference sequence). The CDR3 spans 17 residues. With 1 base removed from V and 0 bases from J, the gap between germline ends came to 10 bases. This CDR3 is CATSRGGGGSGANVLTF. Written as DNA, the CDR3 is TGTGCCACCAGCAGAGGTGGGGGTGGCTCTGGGGCCAACGTCCTGACTTTC.

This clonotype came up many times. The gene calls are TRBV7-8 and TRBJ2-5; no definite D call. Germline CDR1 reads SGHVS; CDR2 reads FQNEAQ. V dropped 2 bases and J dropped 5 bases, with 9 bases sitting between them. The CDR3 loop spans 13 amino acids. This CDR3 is CASSLSGFETQYF. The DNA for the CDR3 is TGTGCCAGCAGCTTATCGGGTTTCGAGACCCAGTACTTC.

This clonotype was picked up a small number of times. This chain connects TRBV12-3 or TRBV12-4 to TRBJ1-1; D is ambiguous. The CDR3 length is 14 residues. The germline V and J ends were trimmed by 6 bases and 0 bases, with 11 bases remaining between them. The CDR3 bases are TGTGCCAGCAGGCCTGTTGGGATGAACACTGAAGCTTTCTTT. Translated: CASRPVGMNTEAFF.

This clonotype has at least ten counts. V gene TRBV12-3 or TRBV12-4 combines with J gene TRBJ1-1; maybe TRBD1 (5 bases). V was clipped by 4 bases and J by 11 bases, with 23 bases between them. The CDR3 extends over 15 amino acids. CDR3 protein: CASSSINKIGGKAFF. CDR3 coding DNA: TGTGCCAGCAGTTCTATAAATAAGATTGGGGGAAAGGCTTTCTTT.

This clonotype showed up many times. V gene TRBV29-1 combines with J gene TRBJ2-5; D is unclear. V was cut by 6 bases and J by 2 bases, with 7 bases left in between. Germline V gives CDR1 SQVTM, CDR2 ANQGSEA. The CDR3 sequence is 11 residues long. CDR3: CSVGRQETQYF. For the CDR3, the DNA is TGCAGCGTCGGTAGGCAAGAGACCCAGTACTTC.

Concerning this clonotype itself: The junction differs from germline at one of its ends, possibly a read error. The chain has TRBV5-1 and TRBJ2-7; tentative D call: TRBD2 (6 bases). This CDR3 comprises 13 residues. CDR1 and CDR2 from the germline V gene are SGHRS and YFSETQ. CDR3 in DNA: TGCGCCAGCAGCGGGGGGTCTAGCTACGCGCAGTACTTC. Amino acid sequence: CASSGGSSYAQYF.

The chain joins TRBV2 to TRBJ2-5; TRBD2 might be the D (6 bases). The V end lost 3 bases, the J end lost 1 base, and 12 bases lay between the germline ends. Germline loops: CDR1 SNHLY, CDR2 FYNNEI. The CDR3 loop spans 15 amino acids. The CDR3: CASSDSAGLQETQYF. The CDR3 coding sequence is TGTGCCAGCAGTGATTCCGCGGGACTCCAAGAGACCCAGTACTTC. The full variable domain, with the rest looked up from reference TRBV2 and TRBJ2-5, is EPEVTQTPSHQVTQMGQEVILRCVPISNHLYFYWYRQILGQKVEFLVSFYNNEISEKSEIFDDQFSVERPDGSNFTLKIRSTKLEDSAMYFCASSDSAGLQETQYFGPGTRLLVL.

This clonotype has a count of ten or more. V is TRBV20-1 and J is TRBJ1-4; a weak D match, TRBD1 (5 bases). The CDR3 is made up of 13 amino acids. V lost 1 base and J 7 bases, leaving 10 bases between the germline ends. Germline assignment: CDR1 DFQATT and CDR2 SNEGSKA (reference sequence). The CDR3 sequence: CSARAGSGEKLFF. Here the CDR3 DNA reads TGCAGTGCTAGAGCAGGGAGTGGTGAAAAACTGTTTTTT.

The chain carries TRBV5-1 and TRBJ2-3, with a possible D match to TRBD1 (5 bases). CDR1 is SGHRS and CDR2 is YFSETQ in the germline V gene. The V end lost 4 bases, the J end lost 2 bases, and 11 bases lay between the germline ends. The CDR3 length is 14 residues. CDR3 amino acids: CASSRQGNTDTQYF. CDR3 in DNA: TGCGCCAGCAGCCGGCAGGGAAACACAGATACGCAGTATTTT.

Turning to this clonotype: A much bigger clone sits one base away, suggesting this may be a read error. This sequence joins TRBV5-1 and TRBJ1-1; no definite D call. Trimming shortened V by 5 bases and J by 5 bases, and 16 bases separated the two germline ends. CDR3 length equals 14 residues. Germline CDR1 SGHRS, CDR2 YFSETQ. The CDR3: CASRTGHEGTEAFF. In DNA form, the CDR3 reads TGCGCCAGCAGGACTGGGCACGAAGGGACTGAAGCTTTCTTT. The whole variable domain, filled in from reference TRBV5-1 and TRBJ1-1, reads KAGVTQTPRYLIKTRGQQVTLSCSPISGHRSVSWYQQTPGQGLQFLFEYFSETQRNKGNFPGRFSGRQFSNSRSEMNVSTLELGDSALYLCASRTGHEGTEAFFGQGTRLTVV.

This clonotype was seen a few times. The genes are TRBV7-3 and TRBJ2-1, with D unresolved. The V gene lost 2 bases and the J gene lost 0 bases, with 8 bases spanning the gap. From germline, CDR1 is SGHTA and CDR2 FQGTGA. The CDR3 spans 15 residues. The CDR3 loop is CASSLLQSSYNEQFF. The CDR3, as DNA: TGTGCCAGCAGCTTACTCCAGAGCTCCTACAATGAGCAGTTCTTC.

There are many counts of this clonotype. The CDR3 is CSAAPGTRAYEQYF. In DNA, the CDR3 is TGCAGTGCTGCTCCCGGGACTAGAGCCTACGAGCAGTACTTC. The chain combines TRBV20-1 with TRBJ2-7; TRBD2 matches 8 bases. There are 14 residues in the CDR3. Unmatched junction bases numbered 8, after V lost 5 bases and J lost 2 bases. In germline, CDR1 is DFQATT, CDR2 SNEGSKA (reference sequence).

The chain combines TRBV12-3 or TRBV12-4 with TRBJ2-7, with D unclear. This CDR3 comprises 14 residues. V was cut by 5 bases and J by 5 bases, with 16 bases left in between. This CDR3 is CASSTRTVRDEQYF. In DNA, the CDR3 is TGTGCCAGCAGTACCCGGACGGTTAGGGACGAGCAGTACTTC.

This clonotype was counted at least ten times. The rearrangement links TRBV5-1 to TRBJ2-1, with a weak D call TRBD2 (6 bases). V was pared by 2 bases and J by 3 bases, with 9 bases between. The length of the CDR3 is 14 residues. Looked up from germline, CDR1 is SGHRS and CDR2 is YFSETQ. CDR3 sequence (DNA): TGCGCCAGCAGCTTTTCTAGCGACTACAATGAGCAGTTCTTC. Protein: CASSFSSDYNEQFF. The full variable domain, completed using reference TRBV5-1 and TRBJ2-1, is KAGVTQTPRYLIKTRGQQVTLSCSPISGHRSVSWYQQTPGQGLQFLFEYFSETQRNKGNFPGRFSGRQFSNSRSEMNVSTLELGDSALYLCASSFSSDYNEQFFGPGTRLTVL.

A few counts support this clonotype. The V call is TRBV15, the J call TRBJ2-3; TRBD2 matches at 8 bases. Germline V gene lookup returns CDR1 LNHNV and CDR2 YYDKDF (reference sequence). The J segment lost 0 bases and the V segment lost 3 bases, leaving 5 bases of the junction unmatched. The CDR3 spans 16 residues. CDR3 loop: CATSRFSGTSTDTQYF. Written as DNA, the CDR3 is TGTGCCACCAGCAGGTTTAGCGGGACTAGCACAGATACGCAGTATTTT.